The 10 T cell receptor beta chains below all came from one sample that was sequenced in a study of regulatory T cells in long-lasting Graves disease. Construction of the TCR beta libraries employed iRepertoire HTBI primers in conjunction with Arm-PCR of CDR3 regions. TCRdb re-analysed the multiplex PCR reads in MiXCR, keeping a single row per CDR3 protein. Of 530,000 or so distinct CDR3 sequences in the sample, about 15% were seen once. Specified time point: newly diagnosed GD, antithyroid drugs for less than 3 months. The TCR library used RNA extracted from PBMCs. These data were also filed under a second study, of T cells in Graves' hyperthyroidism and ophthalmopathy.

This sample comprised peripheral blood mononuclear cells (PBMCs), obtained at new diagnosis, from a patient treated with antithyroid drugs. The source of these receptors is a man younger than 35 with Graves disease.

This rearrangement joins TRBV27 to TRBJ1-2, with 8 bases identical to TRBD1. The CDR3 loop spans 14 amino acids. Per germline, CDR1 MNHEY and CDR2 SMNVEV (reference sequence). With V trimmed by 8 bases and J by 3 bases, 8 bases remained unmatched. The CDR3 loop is CASGSGTGDYGYTF. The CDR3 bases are TGTGCCAGCGGATCCGGGACAGGCGACTATGGCTACACCTTC.

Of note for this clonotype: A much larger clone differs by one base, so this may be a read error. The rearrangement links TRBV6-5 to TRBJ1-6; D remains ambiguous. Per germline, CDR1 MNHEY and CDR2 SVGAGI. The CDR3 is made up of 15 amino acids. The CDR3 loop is CAISYSGFVNSPLHF. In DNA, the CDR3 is TGTGCCATCAGTTACTCCGGCTTCGTTAATTCACCCCTCCACTTT.

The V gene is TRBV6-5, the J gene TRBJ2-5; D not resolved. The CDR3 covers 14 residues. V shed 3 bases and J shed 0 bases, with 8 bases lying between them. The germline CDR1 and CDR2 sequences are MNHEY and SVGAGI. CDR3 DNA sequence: TGTGCCAGCAGTTATACGACAAACCAAGAGACCCAGTACTTC. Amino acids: CASSYTTNQETQYF.

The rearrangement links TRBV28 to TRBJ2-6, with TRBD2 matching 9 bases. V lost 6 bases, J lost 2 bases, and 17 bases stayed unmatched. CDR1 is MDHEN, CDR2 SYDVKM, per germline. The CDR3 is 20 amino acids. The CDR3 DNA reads TGTGCCAGCAGCGACGCACCGGGCGGGAGGGCCCGCACTGGGGCCAACGTCCTGACTTTC. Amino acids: CASSDAPGGRARTGANVLTF.

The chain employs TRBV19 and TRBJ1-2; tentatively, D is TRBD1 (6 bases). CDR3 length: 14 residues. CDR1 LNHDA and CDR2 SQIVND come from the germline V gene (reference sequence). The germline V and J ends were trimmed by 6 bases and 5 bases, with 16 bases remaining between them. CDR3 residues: CASSRWTEEYGYTF. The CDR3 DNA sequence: TGTGCCAGTAGCCGGTGGACAGAAGAGTATGGCTACACCTTC.

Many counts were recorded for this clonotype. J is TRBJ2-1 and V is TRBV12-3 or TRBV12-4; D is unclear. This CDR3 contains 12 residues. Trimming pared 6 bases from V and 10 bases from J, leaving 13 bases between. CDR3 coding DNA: TGTGCCAGCAGGAAGGATCATCCAGAGCAGTTCTTC. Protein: CASRKDHPEQFF.

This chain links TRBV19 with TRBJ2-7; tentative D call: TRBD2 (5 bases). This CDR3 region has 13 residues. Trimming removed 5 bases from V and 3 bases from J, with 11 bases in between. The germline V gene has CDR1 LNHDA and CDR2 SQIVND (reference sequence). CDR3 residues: CASSASGNYEQYF. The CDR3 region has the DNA TGTGCCAGTAGTGCGTCGGGGAACTACGAGCAGTACTTC. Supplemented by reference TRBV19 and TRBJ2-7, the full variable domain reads DGGITQSPKYLFRKEGQNVTLSCEQNLNHDAMYWYRQDPGQGLRLIYYSQIVNDFQKGDIAEGYSVSREKKESFPLTVTSAQKNPTAFYLCASSASGNYEQYFGPGTRLTVT.

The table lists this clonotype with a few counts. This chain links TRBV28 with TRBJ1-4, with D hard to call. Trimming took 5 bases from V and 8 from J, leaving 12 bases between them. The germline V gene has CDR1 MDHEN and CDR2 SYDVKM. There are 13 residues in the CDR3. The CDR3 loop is CASSRGGSEKLFF. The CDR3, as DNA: TGTGCCAGCAGTCGGGGAGGAAGCGAAAAACTGTTTTTT. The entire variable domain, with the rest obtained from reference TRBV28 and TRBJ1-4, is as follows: DVKVTQSSRYLVKRTGEKVFLECVQDMDHENMFWYRQDPGLGLRLIYFSYDVKMKEKGDIPEGYSVSREKKERFSLILESASTNQTSMYLCASSRGGSEKLFFGSGTQLSVL.

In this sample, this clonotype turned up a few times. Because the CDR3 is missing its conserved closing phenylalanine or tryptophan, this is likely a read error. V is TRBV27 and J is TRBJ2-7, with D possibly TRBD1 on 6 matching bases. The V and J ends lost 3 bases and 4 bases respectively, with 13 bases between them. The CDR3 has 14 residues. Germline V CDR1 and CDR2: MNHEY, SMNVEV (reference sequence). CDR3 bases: TGTGCCAGCAGTTTCTCTACAGGGATTTACGAGCAGTACATC. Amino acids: CASSFSTGIYEQYI.

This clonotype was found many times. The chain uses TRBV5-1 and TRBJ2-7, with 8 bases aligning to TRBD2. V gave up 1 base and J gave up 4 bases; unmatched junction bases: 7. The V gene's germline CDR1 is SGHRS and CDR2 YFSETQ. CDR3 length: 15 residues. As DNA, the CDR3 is TGCGCCAGCAGCTTGCAAAAAGCGGGAGATTACGAGCAGTACTTC. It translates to CASSLQKAGDYEQYF.